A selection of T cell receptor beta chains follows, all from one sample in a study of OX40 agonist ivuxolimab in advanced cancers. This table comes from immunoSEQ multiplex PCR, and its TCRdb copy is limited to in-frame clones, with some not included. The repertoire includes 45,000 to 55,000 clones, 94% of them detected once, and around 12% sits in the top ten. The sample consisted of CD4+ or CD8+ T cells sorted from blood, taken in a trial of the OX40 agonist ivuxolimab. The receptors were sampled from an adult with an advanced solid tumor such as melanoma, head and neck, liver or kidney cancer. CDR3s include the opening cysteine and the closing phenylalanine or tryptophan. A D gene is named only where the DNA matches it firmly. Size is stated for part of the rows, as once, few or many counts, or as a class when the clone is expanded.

cdr3_aa: CASSLTGMTYEQYF
cdr3_nt: TGTGCCAGCAGCCTGACAGGGATGACCTACGAGCAGTACTTC
d_call: TRBD1
clone_size: -
j_call: TRBJ2-7
v_call: TRBV7-9

cdr3_aa: CASSLDLAGVHNEQFF
cdr3_nt: TGTGCCAGCAGCTTAGATCTAGCGGGAGTTCACAATGAGCAGTTCTTC
d_call: TRBD2
clone_size: -
j_call: TRBJ2-1
v_call: TRBV13

cdr3_aa: CASSSGGSGANVLTF
cdr3_nt: TGTGCCAGCAGCTCGGGGGGGTCTGGGGCCAACGTCCTGACTTTC
d_call: TRBD2
clone_size: -
j_call: TRBJ2-6
v_call: TRBV5-4

cdr3_aa: CASREDGNTEAFF
cdr3_nt: TGTGCCAGCAGGGAGGACGGGAACACTGAAGCTTTCTTT
d_call: -
clone_size: -
j_call: TRBJ1-1
v_call: TRBV5-5

cdr3_aa: CSVRHSHEQYF
cdr3_nt: TGCAGCGTGAGACACTCCCACGAGCAGTACTTC
d_call: -
clone_size: -
j_call: TRBJ2-7
v_call: TRBV29-1

cdr3_aa: CASGTQFEAFF
cdr3_nt: TGTGCCAGCGGGACCCAATTCGAAGCTTTCTTT
d_call: -
clone_size: -
j_call: TRBJ1-1
v_call: TRBV9

cdr3_aa: CATSRLGDTSPLHF
cdr3_nt: TGTGCCACCAGCAGACTCGGAGACACTTCACCCCTCCACTTT
d_call: -
clone_size: -
j_call: TRBJ1-6
v_call: TRBV15

cdr3_aa: CASGWDASYEQYF
cdr3_nt: TGTGCCAGCGGTTGGGACGCCTCCTACGAGCAGTACTTC
d_call: -
clone_size: -
j_call: TRBJ2-7
v_call: TRBV27

cdr3_aa: CASSPYVQVYTGELFF
cdr3_nt: TGTGCCAGCAGCCCTTATGTACAGGTGTACACCGGGGAGCTGTTTTTT
d_call: -
clone_size: few
j_call: TRBJ2-2
v_call: TRBV4-2

cdr3_aa: CASSLRTSGYSTDTQYF
cdr3_nt: TGTGCCAGCAGCCTTCGGACTAGCGGGTACAGCACAGATACGCAGTATTTT
d_call: TRBD2
clone_size: -
j_call: TRBJ2-3
v_call: TRBV11-2